This T cell receptor beta chain stems from a study of regulatory T cells. Study conclusions and caveats: In CD3G-deficient patients, conventional CD4+ T cells were enriched for hydrophobic CDR3 residues at positions 6 and 7.

Primers: 52 TRBV forward and 13 TRBJ reverse. TCRdb keeps only in-frame clones here, not all; method: immunoSEQ multiplex PCR. The sample shows roughly 32,000 clones, roughly 90% of them seen only once. CD4+ T cells were divided by sorting: CD25-high CD127-low Tregs, CD25-low CD127-high conventional cells. A word on this clone: Its target is not known.

The CDR3 length is 15 residues. The sequenced sample consisted of conventional CD4+ T cells sorted from blood. The sequence was collected from a person aged 18 to 35 with CD3G deficiency. V is TRBV21-1 and J is TRBJ1-4; the tabulated D call, TRBD1, remains unverified against the DNA. TRBV21-1 is listed as a pseudogene. In DNA form, the CDR3 reads TGTGCCAGCAGCAGACAGGGGGGTACTAATGAAAAACTGTTTTTT. Encoded protein: CASSRQGGTNEKLFF.